The 21 T cell receptor beta chains in this list originate from one sample, sequenced in a study of long-term antiretroviral therapy in people with HIV. With survey level as its setting, the immunoSEQ assay was v3.0. Sequenced by immunoSEQ multiplex PCR; TCRdb stores in-frame clones only, minus some. The sample has tens of thousands of clones; approximately 90% are singletons. This specimen was unsorted PBMCs, taken 2.3 years after starting antiretroviral therapy. The receptors shown here come from a man between 60 and 70 years old with HIV.

V and J are TRBV7-3 and TRBJ1-6, with D possibly TRBD1 on 5 matching bases. Germline V gene data show CDR1 as SGHTA and CDR2 as FQGTGA. The V end was cut by 1 base, the J end by 5 bases, with 12 bases between. The CDR3 spans 16 residues. DNA of the CDR3: TGTGCCAGCAGCTTAATGTCCGGGGGAAATAATTCACCCCTCCACTTT. Translated: CASSLMSGGNNSPLHF.

V is TRBV5-1 and J is TRBJ1-1, with TRBD1 matching over 12 bases. Germline CDR1 reads SGHRS; CDR2 reads YFSETQ. This CDR3 is 16 amino acids long. V lost 4 bases and J lost 0; bases outside the gene matches: 4. For the CDR3, the DNA is TGCGCCAGCAGCGGGACAGGGGGCTATGTGAACACTGAAGCTTTCTTT. Amino acid sequence: CASSGTGGYVNTEAFF.

The CDR3 region has the DNA TGTGCCAGCAGCCGCCGACCGACTAGCCTTGAGACCCAGTACTTC. The encoded protein is CASSRRPTSLETQYF. This chain uses TRBV7-8 with TRBJ2-5, with 7 nucleotides matching TRBD2. Germline V gene data show CDR1 as SGHVS and CDR2 as FQNEAQ. CDR3 length equals 15 residues. J gave up 5 bases and V 5 bases, and 11 bases lay outside the gene matches.

This clone was picked up a small number of times. The V call is TRBV19, the J call TRBJ2-7; 7 nucleotides match TRBD2. The V gene end was trimmed by 0 bases and the J gene end by 0 bases; junction bases not matched to a gene: 2. CDR3 size: 15 residues. Germline V gene lookup returns CDR1 LNHDA and CDR2 SQIVND (reference sequence). The CDR3 reads CASSIDGGGSYEQYF. CDR3 sequence (DNA): TGTGCCAGTAGTATAGATGGGGGGGGCTCCTACGAGCAGTACTTC.

In DNA form, the CDR3 reads TGTGCCAGCAGCTTTTCGGGGGGGCGGTCGGGAGATACGCAGTATTTT. As protein: CASSFSGGRSGDTQYF. This sequence joins TRBV5-5 and TRBJ2-3; 8 bases agree with TRBD2. V lost 2 bases to trimming and J lost 5 bases; unmatched junction nucleotides: 10. The CDR3 runs to 16 residues. Germline CDR1 SGHKS, CDR2 YYEKEE (reference sequence). The full variable domain, with the rest looked up from reference TRBV5-5 and TRBJ2-3, is DAGVTQSPTHLIKTRGQQVTLRCSPISGHKSVSWYQQVLGQGPQFIFQYYEKEERGRGNFPDRFSARQFPNYSSELNVNALLLGDSALYLCASSFSGGRSGDTQYFGPGTRLTVL.

The chain is built from TRBV27 and TRBJ2-7, with D maybe TRBD2 (5 bases). The CDR3 length is 15 residues. Trimming pared 5 bases from V and 1 base from J, leaving 15 bases between. Germline V lookup: CDR1 MNHEY, CDR2 SMNVEV (reference sequence). The CDR3 sequence: CASSHSGRSSYEQYF. The CDR3 DNA follows: TGTGCCAGCAGTCATTCGGGAAGATCATCCTACGAGCAGTACTTC.

The J gene is TRBJ1-5, the V gene TRBV15; D ambiguous. The CDR3 sequence is 16 residues long. The V end lost 4 bases, the J end lost 1 base, and 14 bases lay between the germline ends. The germline gives CDR1 LNHNV, CDR2 YYDKDF (reference sequence). The chain's CDR3 is CATSTDAVLSNQPQHF. The DNA of the CDR3 is TGTGCCACCAGCACAGACGCGGTCCTCAGCAATCAGCCCCAGCATTTT.

The gene calls are TRBV4-2 and TRBJ2-7; tentative D call: TRBD1 (5 bases). CDR3 length: 15 residues. Between the trimmed V and J ends, which lost 0 bases and 3 bases, there was a span of 12 bases. The V gene's germline CDR1 is LGHNA and CDR2 YNFKEQ. The CDR3 here is CASSQDGQGGYEQYF. In nucleotides, the CDR3 is TGTGCCAGCAGCCAAGATGGTCAGGGTGGCTACGAGCAGTACTTC.

The chain employs TRBV12-5 and TRBJ2-1; TRBD2 is a possible D gene (5 bases). The germline V and J ends were trimmed by 7 bases and 4 bases, with 11 bases remaining between them. There are 13 residues in the CDR3. Germline lookup yields CDR1 LGHNT and CDR2 FRNRAP. The CDR3 coding sequence is TGTGCTAGTGCCCGCGGCGGGTACAATGAGCAGTTCTTC. Translating it yields CASARGGYNEQFF. The full variable domain, rest sourced from reference TRBV12-5 and TRBJ2-1, is DARVTQTPRHKVTEMGQEVTMRCQPILGHNTVFWYRQTMMQGLELLAYFRNRAPLDDSGMPKDRFSAEMPDATLATLKIQPSEPRDSAVYFCASARGGYNEQFFGPGTRLTVL.

The genes are TRBV6-1 and TRBJ1-5; TRBD1 matches at 9 bases. There are 14 residues in the CDR3. Per the germline V gene, CDR1 is MNHNS and CDR2 is SASEGT. Trimming cost V 8 bases and J 5 bases; bases outside gene matches: 7. CDR3 DNA sequence: TGTGCCAGCGCACCGGGACAGGGCGATCAGCCCCAGCATTTT. Translation: CASAPGQGDQPQHF.

This chain uses TRBV5-1 with TRBJ2-1, with a weak D call TRBD1 (5 bases). Trimming removed 0 bases at V and 2 bases at J, with 9 bases between. The CDR3 has 15 amino acids. Germline V gene lookup returns CDR1 SGHRS and CDR2 YFSETQ. The CDR3 DNA reads as TGCGCCAGCAGCTTGGAAGGGGTTACCTACAATGAGCAGTTCTTC. This sequence encodes CASSLEGVTYNEQFF.

This clone appeared a single time. This sequence joins TRBV7-8 and TRBJ2-7; D not resolved. Trimming left V 0 bases short and J 6 bases short, with 15 bases between. The germline V gene has CDR1 SGHVS and CDR2 FQNEAQ. This CDR3 is 15 amino acids long. The CDR3 here is CASSLASQSRREQYF. Written as DNA, the CDR3 is TGTGCCAGCAGCTTAGCTAGTCAGTCTAGACGCGAGCAGTACTTC.

This rearrangement joins TRBV30 to TRBJ1-5, with TRBD1 as a possible D gene (5 bases). Per the germline V gene, CDR1 is GTSNPN and CDR2 is SVGIG (reference sequence). Trimming cost V 0 bases and J 6 bases, with 12 bases left between them. This CDR3 spans 14 amino acids. The CDR3 region has the DNA TGTGCCTGGAGTGTATTGGCAGGGAGTCAGCCCCAGCATTTT. Its protein is CAWSVLAGSQPQHF. Complete variable domain (other parts from reference TRBV30 and TRBJ1-5): SQTIHQWPATLVQPVGSPLSLECTVEGTSNPNLYWYRQAAGRGLQLLFYSVGIGQISSEVPQNLSASRPQDRQFILSSKKLLLSDSGFYLCAWSVLAGSQPQHFGDGTRLSIL.

The chain couples TRBV4-1 to TRBJ1-2; D ambiguous. CDR1 MGHRA and CDR2 YSYEKL come from the germline V gene. Trimming shortened V by 1 base and J by 3 bases, and 15 bases separated the two germline ends. The CDR3 consists of 16 residues. CDR3 sequence (DNA): TGCGCCAGCAGCCAAGTGAACCCTGGGCTTGACTATGGCTACACCTTC. Amino acid sequence: CASSQVNPGLDYGYTF.

J is TRBJ2-3 and V is TRBV5-4; D remains unclear. The CDR3 has 15 amino acids. Trimming took 0 bases from V and 0 from J, leaving 8 bases between them. CDR1 SGHNT and CDR2 YYREEE come from the germline V gene (reference sequence). The CDR3 coding sequence is TGTGCCAGCAGCTTGGAGCCCCCTAGCACAGATACGCAGTATTTT. It yields the protein CASSLEPPSTDTQYF.

The rearrangement uses TRBV2 and TRBJ2-1; D is unresolved. V shed 4 bases and J shed 4 bases, with 5 bases lying between them. The CDR3 sequence is 12 residues long. Germline CDR1 and CDR2: SNHLY and FYNNEI. CDR3 region: CASSVAYNEQFF. CDR3 in DNA: TGTGCCAGCAGTGTCGCGTACAATGAGCAGTTCTTC.

This rearrangement joins TRBV6-5 to TRBJ2-5, with D possibly being TRBD2 (5 bases). V lost 3 bases and J lost 5, with 16 bases in between. From germline, CDR1 is MNHEY and CDR2 SVGAGI. CDR3 length equals 15 residues. The CDR3 DNA follows: TGTGCCAGCAGTTATAGGGCAGGAGGTCGGGAGACCCAGTACTTC. Encoded protein: CASSYRAGGRETQYF.

The rearrangement joins TRBV6-1 to TRBJ1-3, with D tentatively TRBD1 (5 bases). CDR1 MNHNS and CDR2 SASEGT come from the germline V gene. V lost 2 bases and J 0 bases, leaving 8 bases between the germline ends. CDR3 length: 15 amino acids. CDR3 residues: CASSERTFSGNTIYF. The CDR3, as DNA: TGTGCCAGCAGTGAACGGACATTCTCTGGAAACACCATATATTTT.

V and J are TRBV30 and TRBJ1-5; D not resolved. CDR1 GTSNPN and CDR2 SVGIG come from the germline V gene (reference sequence). The CDR3 length is 12 residues. V was pared by 0 bases and J by 7 bases, with 7 bases between. CDR3 loop: CAWSVMGQPQHF. The DNA for the CDR3 is TGTGCCTGGAGTGTGATGGGCCAGCCCCAGCATTTT.

CDR3 in DNA: TGTGCCAGCAGCAACGCCATGCCGGGCGGACTAGCGGGAGTCTACGAGCAGTACTTC. Protein product: CASSNAMPGGLAGVYEQYF. The J gene is TRBJ2-7, the V gene TRBV21-1; TRBD2, the table's D call, was not compared with the DNA. TRBV21-1 is termed a pseudogene. This CDR3 has 19 amino acids.

This sequence joins TRBV7-6 and TRBJ2-5, with a tentative D call TRBD2 (6 bases). Germline V gene lookup returns CDR1 SGHVS and CDR2 FNYEAQ. Trimming removed 5 bases from V and 2 bases from J, with 18 bases in between. The CDR3 has 16 residues. Written as DNA, the CDR3 is TGTGCCAGCAGCCCCTGGGCCGGCGGGGCGCAAGAGACCCAGTACTTC. Its translation is CASSPWAGGAQETQYF.